This TCR beta chain was identified during a study of cytomegalovirus exposure and HLA in healthy donors. Study-level findings and limits: Common viral pathogens (according to a later analysis) appeared linked to several of the most significant clusters. Later analysis identified around 15,000 TCR beta sequences associated with HLA alleles, using a false discovery rate threshold of 0.05. Immune exposure information comprised only CMV serostatus. Relative to the approximately 680-donor mean, N-insertions were reportedly fewer in an Asian-associated ancestry cluster in a later analysis.

In this sample, this clone turned up a few times. The antigen remains unidentified. PCR employed 60 Vbeta and 13 Jbeta primers. Measured with immunoSEQ multiplex PCR; TCRdb has only the in-frame clones, and not every one. Of some 160,000 clones listed, 77% were seen once; the top ten hold under 2%. This CDR3 spans 15 amino acids. Germline V CDR1 and CDR2: SGHNT, YENEEA. V shed 3 bases, J shed 6 bases, and the junction held 7 bases outside the gene matches. Specimen: PBMCs. The rearrangement joins TRBV11-3 to TRBJ2-1, with 8 bases aligning to TRBD2. The TCR originated in a woman between 25 and 40 years old in good health and CMV-seronegative. CDR3 region: CASSLGLGLSNEQFF. In DNA form, the CDR3 reads TGTGCCAGCAGCTTGGGACTAGGTCTCAGCAATGAGCAGTTCTTC.